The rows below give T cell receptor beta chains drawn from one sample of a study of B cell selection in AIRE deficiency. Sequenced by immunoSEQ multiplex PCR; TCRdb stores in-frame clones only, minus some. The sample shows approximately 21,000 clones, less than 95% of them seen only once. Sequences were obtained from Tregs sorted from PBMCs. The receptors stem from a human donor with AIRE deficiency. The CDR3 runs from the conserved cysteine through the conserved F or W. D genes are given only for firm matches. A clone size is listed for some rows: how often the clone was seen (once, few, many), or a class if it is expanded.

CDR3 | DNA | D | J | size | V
CASSLITGTTTGELFF | TGTGCCAGCAGCCTAATTACCGGGACTACGACCGGGGAGCTGTTTTTT | TRBD2 | TRBJ2-2 | . | TRBV28
CASSRLAGGIAETQYF | TGTGCCAGCAGCCGACTAGCGGGAGGAATCGCAGAGACCCAGTACTTC | TRBD2 | TRBJ2-5 | . | TRBV7-6
CASSAPELHNRTEAFF | TGTGCCAGCAGCGCGCCTGAGCTACACAATCGCACTGAAGCTTTCTTT | . | TRBJ1-1 | . | TRBV21-1
CASSNRVGAFF | TGTGCCAGCAGCAACAGGGTTGGCGCTTTCTTT | . | TRBJ1-1 | . | TRBV5-8
CASSFYRFPTQYF | TGTGCCAGCAGCTTTTATCGTTTCCCGACCCAGTACTTC | . | TRBJ2-5 | . | TRBV11-2
CAISESRGVGNTIYF | TGTGCCATCAGTGAGTCGAGAGGGGTCGGAAACACCATATATTTT | . | TRBJ1-3 | once | TRBV10-3
CASSSLYEQYF | TGTGCCAGCAGCTCGCTCTACGAGCAGTACTTC | . | TRBJ2-7 | few | TRBV7-2
CASSPSDRSDYGYTF | TGTGCCAGCAGCCCCTCAGACAGGTCCGACTATGGCTACACCTTC | . | TRBJ1-2 | . | TRBV7-3
CASSLIRESQFF | TGTGCCAGCAGCCTGATCAGGGAAAGTCAGTTCTTC | . | TRBJ2-1 | . | TRBV7-9
CASSGPGSPNTEAFF | TGTGCCAGCAGTGGACCGGGCAGCCCGAACACTGAAGCTTTCTTT | . | TRBJ1-1 | . | TRBV28
CATAGGGWYQETQYF | TGTGCCACCGCGGGTGGCGGTTGGTACCAAGAGACCCAGTACTTC | . | TRBJ2-5 | . | TRBV27
CASRRNGRTGNNEQFF | TGTGCCAGCAGGAGAAACGGTCGGACAGGGAACAATGAGCAGTTCTTC | TRBD1 | TRBJ2-1 | . | TRBV28
CASSLYHGGYTF | TGTGCCAGCAGCTTATACCACGGAGGCTACACCTTC | . | TRBJ1-2 | . | TRBV7-2
CASSLGGTSGTDTQYF | TGCGCCAGCAGCTTGGGAGGGACTAGCGGCACAGATACGCAGTATTTT | TRBD2 | TRBJ2-3 | . | TRBV5-1
CASRRTSGSGRELFF | TGTGCCAGCAGACGGACTAGCGGGAGTGGCAGGGAGCTGTTTTTT | TRBD2 | TRBJ2-2 | . | TRBV28
CSATSGNEQFF | TGCAGTGCTACTAGCGGCAATGAGCAGTTCTTC | TRBD2 | TRBJ2-1 | . | TRBV20-1
CASSNDRARAFF | TGTGCCAGCAGTAACGACAGGGCCCGAGCTTTCTTT | TRBD1 | TRBJ1-1 | . | TRBV28
CASSIIHSSSYNEQFF | TGTGCCAGTAGTATAATTCATTCCAGCTCCTACAATGAGCAGTTCTTC | . | TRBJ2-1 | . | TRBV19
CASSRAGGPYNEQFF | TGTGCCAGCAGCCGAGCGGGAGGGCCCTACAATGAGCAGTTCTTC | TRBD2 | TRBJ2-1 | . | TRBV7-2
CASSAGRLGIQYF | TGTGCCAGCAGCGCCGGTAGACTCGGGATCCAGTACTTC | . | TRBJ2-7 | . | TRBV9
CASSGQGAWSDTQYF | TGTGCCAGCAGTGGCCAGGGGGCTTGGAGTGATACGCAGTATTTT | TRBD1 | TRBJ2-3 | once | TRBV27
CASSSTGQLKGYTF | TGTGCCAGCAGCTCGACCGGACAGTTGAAAGGCTACACCTTC | . | TRBJ1-2 | . | TRBV7-2
CASSLRSPDGLAGGNEQFF | TGTGCCAGCAGCCTTAGGTCCCCGGATGGGCTGGCGGGAGGGAATGAGCAGTTCTTC | TRBD2 | TRBJ2-1 | . | TRBV7-6
CASSFLGTSNYGYTF | TGTGCCAGCAGTTTTCTCGGCACGTCTAACTATGGCTACACCTTC | . | TRBJ1-2 | . | TRBV6-5
CASSLTSGSYEQYF | TGTGCCAGCAGCTTAACCAGCGGGAGCTACGAGCAGTACTTC | TRBD2 | TRBJ2-7 | . | TRBV11-3
CASRPGQTMNTEAFF | TGTGCCAGTAGACCGGGACAAACAATGAACACTGAAGCTTTCTTT | . | TRBJ1-1 | once | TRBV27
CASSDGQFPYYGYTF | TGCGCCAGCAGCGATGGACAGTTCCCTTACTATGGCTACACCTTC | . | TRBJ1-2 | . | TRBV10-2
CASSTKAFTNEKLFF | TGTGCCAGTAGCACTAAGGCATTTACTAATGAAAAACTGTTTTTT | . | TRBJ1-4 | . | TRBV19
CSVGVGSYTDTQYF | TGCAGCGTTGGCGTCGGGTCCTACACAGATACGCAGTATTTT | . | TRBJ2-3 | . | TRBV29-1
CSAGLAGLAETQYF | TGCAGCGCCGGACTAGCGGGCCTGGCAGAGACCCAGTACTTC | TRBD2 | TRBJ2-5 | . | TRBV29-1
CASSRRRTSGIQETQYF | TGTGCCAGCAGCCGAAGGCGGACTAGCGGGATACAAGAGACCCAGTACTTC | TRBD2 | TRBJ2-5 | . | TRBV11-2
CASRPTGTDTQYF | TGCGCCAGCAGACCTACAGGCACAGATACGCAGTATTTT | . | TRBJ2-3 | . | TRBV5-1
CASSKGDRGDTGELFF | TGTGCCAGCAGCAAGGGGGACAGGGGGGACACCGGGGAGCTGTTTTTT | . | TRBJ2-2 | . | TRBV21-1
CSVRTGPLLNEQFF | TGCAGCGTACGGACCGGACCACTACTCAATGAGCAGTTCTTC | . | TRBJ2-1 | . | TRBV29-1
CASSPRFSQGSNTEAFF | TGTGCCAGCAGCCCACGGTTCAGCCAGGGGTCGAACACTGAAGCTTTCTTT | . | TRBJ1-1 | . | TRBV7-2
CAISGTGTDTQYF | TGTGCCATCAGTGGTACAGGCACAGATACGCAGTATTTT | . | TRBJ2-3 | few | TRBV10-3